This TCR beta chain appears in the sequencing data of a study of blood T cell repertoires in COVID-19. Study-wide background: Acute and convalescent COVID-19 samples came from the United States, Italy and Spain. T cells, B-cell-depleted T cells, or PBMCs provided the cDNA or gDNA that served as material.

As processed by the authors: Quantification of nucleated cells was approximated via reference gene primer amplification. Data came from immunoSEQ multiplex PCR; TCRdb stores just in-frame clones and leaves some out. D and trimming come from the DNA, and the V and J calls and clone size come from that table. The sample includes some 390,000 clones, approximately 89% seen only once; the top ten take 2.3%. Followed longitudinally, the Seattle patients had been enrolled during active infection. The length of the CDR3 is 15 residues. V lost 4 bases, J lost 0 bases, and 11 bases lay in between. From germline, CDR1 is SGDLS and CDR2 YYNGEE.

Sequenced material: peripheral blood. This clonotype was obtained from a woman in her sixties with COVID-19, enrolled during active disease. The chain joins TRBV9 to TRBJ1-5; weak D call: TRBD1 (5 bases). Written as DNA, the CDR3 is TGTGCCAGCAGCCCCCAGGGAATTAGCAATCAGCCCCAGCATTTT. Residues: CASSPQGISNQPQHF.